These 29 T cell receptor beta chains share one sample of origin, sequenced in a study of OX40 agonist ivuxolimab in advanced cancers. Data came from immunoSEQ multiplex PCR; TCRdb stores just in-frame clones and leaves some out. The table lists about 36,000 clones, around 77% of them singletons. This material consisted of CD4+ or CD8+ T cells sorted from blood, taken in a trial of the OX40 agonist ivuxolimab. The receptors come from an adult with an advanced solid tumor such as melanoma, head and neck, liver or kidney cancer.

The chain joins TRBV11-2 to TRBJ1-2; 10 nucleotides line up with TRBD1. The germline V gene has CDR1 SGHAT and CDR2 FQNNGV. V shed 5 bases and J 3 bases; nucleotides not matched to a gene: 6. The CDR3 contains 15 residues. The CDR3 region is CASSPTGGNDYGYTF. The DNA of the CDR3 is TGTGCCAGCAGCCCGACAGGGGGCAATGACTATGGCTACACCTTC.

This clone turned up a few times. This sequence joins TRBV27 and TRBJ2-5, with D unresolved. Between the trimmed V and J ends, which lost 5 bases and 5 bases, there was a span of 9 bases. The germline CDR1 and CDR2 sequences are MNHEY and SMNVEV (reference sequence). This CDR3 spans 12 amino acids. Here the CDR3 DNA reads TGTGCCAGCAGTCAATCAAGGGAGACCCAGTACTTC. Protein: CASSQSRETQYF.

The chain has TRBV19 and TRBJ1-5; D call uncertain. In germline, CDR1 is LNHDA, CDR2 SQIVND (reference sequence). The V gene lost 3 bases and the J gene lost 4 bases, with 16 bases spanning the gap. The CDR3 sequence is 16 residues long. The CDR3 sequence: CASSILRRGGNQPQHF. CDR3 coding DNA: TGTGCCAGTAGTATCTTGAGACGGGGAGGGAATCAGCCCCAGCATTTT.

This chain uses TRBV4-3 with TRBJ2-1; 7 bases line up with TRBD2. J gave up 3 bases and V 1 base, and 0 bases lay outside the gene matches. Germline V gives CDR1 LGHNA, CDR2 YSLEER. The CDR3 runs to 14 residues. In DNA, the CDR3 is TGCGCCAGCAGCCAAGTAGCGGGCTACAATGAGCAGTTCTTC. Its translation is CASSQVAGYNEQFF.

This clone came up once. V is TRBV4-1 and J is TRBJ2-2; 11 nucleotides match TRBD1. CDR3 length: 16 amino acids. The germline CDR1 and CDR2 sequences are MGHRA and YSYEKL. Losses at the gene ends were 2 bases for V and 6 bases for J; bases not matched to a gene: 5. The CDR3: CASSQTGTGGAGELFF. DNA for the CDR3: TGCGCCAGCAGCCAAACCGGGACAGGGGGGGCCGGGGAGCTGTTTTTT.

This clone was seen more than once but under ten times. The V and J genes are TRBV4-1 and TRBJ1-2, with 9 bases fitting TRBD1. This CDR3 is built from 15 residues. Germline assignment: CDR1 MGHRA and CDR2 YSYEKL. Germline trimming cut 1 base from V and 5 bases from J; bases unmatched to any gene: 5. The CDR3 nucleotides are TGCGCCAGCAGCCAAGGACAGGGGGTATGGTATGGCTACACCTTC. As protein: CASSQGQGVWYGYTF.

This clone is medium-sized within its sample. The gene calls are TRBV7-2 and TRBJ1-1; the D gene is possibly TRBD1 (6 bases). Germline lookup yields CDR1 SGHTA and CDR2 FQGNSA. The CDR3 spans 14 residues. The V and J ends lost 5 bases and 5 bases respectively, with 15 bases between them. CDR3 loop: CASSPWQGLTEAFF. In nucleotides, the CDR3 is TGTGCCAGCAGCCCATGGCAGGGGCTAACTGAAGCTTTCTTT.

This chain links TRBV9 with TRBJ2-1; 11 bases map to TRBD2. CDR1 and CDR2 (germline): SGDLS, YYNGEE. The CDR3 contains 16 residues. The V and J ends lost 4 bases and 3 bases, in that order; junction bases with no gene match: 6. CDR3 residues: CASSPRLAGNYNEQFF. CDR3 DNA: TGTGCCAGCAGCCCCCGACTAGCGGGGAACTACAATGAGCAGTTCTTC. Filled out from reference TRBV9 and TRBJ2-1, the complete variable domain reads DSGVTQTPKHLITATGQRVTLRCSPRSGDLSVYWYQQSLDQGLQFLIQYYNGEERAKGNILERFSAQQFPDLHSELNLSSLELGDSALYFCASSPRLAGNYNEQFFGPGTRLTVL.

The CDR3 DNA sequence: TGTGCCAGCAGCTCGCTTGGTAGCGGGGGAAGCACAGATACGCAGTATTTT. It encodes CASSSLGSGGSTDTQYF. The chain joins TRBV7-9 to TRBJ2-3, with 9 bases aligning to TRBD2. Trimming took 4 bases from V and 0 from J; bases not matched to a gene: 8. Germline CDR1 is SEHNR and CDR2 is FQNEAQ (reference sequence). The CDR3 extends over 17 amino acids.

The V call is TRBV10-3, the J call TRBJ1-2; tentative D call: TRBD1 (5 bases). Germline CDR1 is ENHRY and CDR2 is SYGVKD. CDR3 size: 13 residues. The CDR3 DNA sequence: TGTGTACCTGACGGGGGAGCCGGCTATGGCTACACCTTC. It specifies CVPDGGAGYGYTF.

The chain carries TRBV11-2 and TRBJ1-5; D call uncertain. V lost 2 bases to trimming and J lost 5 bases, with 10 bases between them. Germline CDR1 reads SGHAT; CDR2 reads FQNNGV. The length of the CDR3 is 14 residues. The CDR3 DNA is TGTGCCAGCAGCTTAAACTTTCCGGATCAGCCCCAGCATTTT. Translating it yields CASSLNFPDQPQHF.

The CDR3 spells CASSRQGSYNSPLHF. For the CDR3, the DNA is TGTGCCAGCAGTAGACAGGGTTCCTATAATTCACCCCTCCACTTT. This sequence joins TRBV6-1 and TRBJ1-6, with 7 bases fitting TRBD1. CDR1 and CDR2 from the germline V gene are MNHNS and SASEGT. V shed 5 bases, J shed 1 base, and the junction held 2 bases outside the gene matches. The CDR3 consists of 15 residues.

J is TRBJ1-6 and V is TRBV9; no clear D gene. The germline V gene encodes CDR1 SGDLS and CDR2 YYNGEE. Trimming pared 0 bases from V and 5 bases from J, leaving 6 bases between. The length of the CDR3 is 14 residues. The CDR3 here is CASSVGADNSPLHF. CDR3 coding DNA: TGTGCCAGCAGCGTAGGTGCGGATAATTCACCCCTCCACTTT. The full variable domain, completed using reference TRBV9 and TRBJ1-6, is DSGVTQTPKHLITATGQRVTLRCSPRSGDLSVYWYQQSLDQGLQFLIQYYNGEERAKGNILERFSAQQFPDLHSELNLSSLELGDSALYFCASSVGADNSPLHFGNGTRLTVT.

V usage is TRBV6-5 and J usage is TRBJ2-1, with 11 positions matching TRBD1. This CDR3 is 12 amino acids long. Unmatched junction bases numbered 2, after V lost 8 bases and J lost 8 bases. From germline, CDR1 is MNHEY and CDR2 SVGAGI. CDR3 DNA: TGTGCCAGCGGGACAGGGGGGCATGAGCAGTTCTTC. Amino acids: CASGTGGHEQFF.

Only one count was recorded for this clone. This chain links TRBV6-5 with TRBJ2-5; 12 bases match TRBD2. Trimming took 5 bases from V and 6 from J; bases not matched to a gene: 7. This CDR3 contains 15 residues. Germline V CDR1 and CDR2: MNHEY, SVGAGI. In DNA form, the CDR3 reads TGTGCCAGCAGTCCGACTAGCGGGGGCTTACAGACCCAGTACTTC. It encodes CASSPTSGGLQTQYF.

In its sample, this clone was seen once. The chain employs TRBV9 and TRBJ2-1; no clear D gene. The germline V gene has CDR1 SGDLS and CDR2 YYNGEE. The CDR3 covers 15 residues. V was pared by 0 bases and J by 3 bases, with 10 bases between. CDR3 DNA: TGTGCCAGCAGCGTAGGAGGCGATCTCTACAATGAGCAGTTCTTC. This gives the protein CASSVGGDLYNEQFF. Complete variable domain (other parts from reference TRBV9 and TRBJ2-1): DSGVTQTPKHLITATGQRVTLRCSPRSGDLSVYWYQQSLDQGLQFLIQYYNGEERAKGNILERFSAQQFPDLHSELNLSSLELGDSALYFCASSVGGDLYNEQFFGPGTRLTVL.

The rearrangement uses TRBV5-8 and TRBJ2-7; D possibly corresponds to TRBD1 (5 bases). The ends were cut back, 4 bases at V and 3 bases at J, with 14 bases in the middle. Looked up from germline, CDR1 is SGHTS and CDR2 is YDEGEE. The CDR3 extends over 14 amino acids. DNA for the CDR3: TGTGCCAGCAGCCAACCCAGGGTTCGCTACGAGCAGTACTTC. Its translation is CASSQPRVRYEQYF.

This clone is deemed medium-sized. The chain employs TRBV2 and TRBJ2-7, with D uncertain. The germline V gene encodes CDR1 SNHLY and CDR2 FYNNEI. V lost 2 bases, J lost 3 bases, and 8 bases lay in between. The CDR3 spans 13 residues. The CDR3 protein is CASSENAGYEQYF. CDR3 DNA: TGTGCCAGCAGTGAAAACGCCGGCTACGAGCAGTACTTC.

The chain uses TRBV6-5 and TRBJ1-6; 7 bases map to TRBD1. The V gene end was trimmed by 4 bases and the J gene end by 7 bases; junction bases not matched to a gene: 4. There are 14 residues in the CDR3. Germline CDR1 reads MNHEY; CDR2 reads SVGAGI. The CDR3 region has the DNA TGTGCCAGCAGTTGGCAGGGGGGGAATTCACCCCTCCACTTT. It yields the protein CASSWQGGNSPLHF.

The rearrangement links TRBV18 to TRBJ2-1; maybe TRBD1 (6 bases). The V gene's germline CDR1 is KGHSH and CDR2 LQKENI. Trimming pared 8 bases from V and 8 bases from J, leaving 19 bases between. This CDR3 has 14 residues. CDR3: CASRPTGSRDEQFF. As DNA, the CDR3 is TGTGCCAGCCGACCGACAGGCTCTAGGGATGAGCAGTTCTTC.

The V call is TRBV28, the J call TRBJ2-7; D possibly corresponds to TRBD2 (9 bases). The germline V and J ends were trimmed by 5 bases and 5 bases, with 19 bases remaining between them. This CDR3 contains 15 residues. Germline values: CDR1 MDHEN, CDR2 SYDVKM. The CDR3 coding sequence is TGTGCCAGCAGTCCCAGGGGGCTAGCGGGGAACGAGCAGTACTTC. Amino acids: CASSPRGLAGNEQYF.

This clone was recorded only once. Distinct nucleotide sequences in the sample also encode this CDR3. The rearrangement links TRBV4-2 to TRBJ1-1; TRBD1 aligns across 10 bases. V shed 1 base, J shed 4 bases, and the junction held 3 bases outside the gene matches. This CDR3 spans 15 amino acids. CDR1 and CDR2 from the germline V gene are LGHNA and YNFKEQ. The CDR3 coding sequence is TGTGCCAGCAGCCAAGCCCGGACAGGGGGCACTGAAGCTTTCTTT. Translating gives CASSQARTGGTEAFF.

The chain is built from TRBV7-6 and TRBJ2-3; D not resolved. V dropped 1 base and J dropped 6 bases, with 8 bases sitting between them. CDR1 is SGHVS and CDR2 is FNYEAQ in the germline V gene. This CDR3 has 13 amino acids. DNA of the CDR3: TGTGCCAGCAGCTTAGTCTGGCAGGATACGCAGTATTTT. This encodes CASSLVWQDTQYF.

This clone was counted between two and nine times. CDR3 residues: CASENQGDRQLGDQPQHF. The CDR3 coding sequence is TGTGCCAGCGAAAACCAAGGCGATCGACAGCTCGGCGATCAGCCCCAGCATTTT. The V call is TRBV28, the J call TRBJ1-5; TRBD1 might be the D (5 bases). Trimming left V 8 bases short and J 5 bases short, with 28 bases between. The CDR3 is 18 residues long. Germline values: CDR1 MDHEN, CDR2 SYDVKM.

The rearrangement joins TRBV10-1 to TRBJ2-2, with a weak D call TRBD1 (5 bases). Trimming left V 3 bases short and J 4 bases short, with 12 bases between. CDR1 and CDR2 from the germline V gene are WNHNN and SYGVQD (reference sequence). This CDR3 is 15 amino acids long. This CDR3 reads CASSDSTGFTGELFF. CDR3 nucleotides: TGCGCCAGCAGTGATTCTACAGGTTTCACCGGGGAGCTGTTTTTT.

The gene calls are TRBV19 and TRBJ2-3; D is perhaps TRBD1 (5 bases). CDR1 LNHDA and CDR2 SQIVND come from the germline V gene (reference sequence). V lost 3 bases and J 1 base, leaving 14 bases between the germline ends. This CDR3 has 16 amino acids. The CDR3 is CASSIRASSRTDTQYF. CDR3 DNA: TGTGCCAGTAGTATCAGGGCTTCTTCTCGCACAGATACGCAGTATTTT.

The chain employs TRBV2 and TRBJ1-3; weak D call: TRBD1 (6 bases). CDR1 is SNHLY and CDR2 is FYNNEI in the germline V gene. The CDR3 has 14 amino acids. Trimming shortened V by 6 bases and J by 2 bases, and 11 bases separated the two germline ends. CDR3 in amino acids: CASSQGGTGNTIYF. DNA for the CDR3: TGTGCCAGCAGCCAAGGGGGGACTGGAAACACCATATATTTT.

In this sample, this clone turned up once. J is TRBJ1-1 and V is TRBV10-1; D unresolved. CDR1 and CDR2 (germline): WNHNN, SYGVQD (reference sequence). The CDR3 loop spans 14 amino acids. V lost 0 bases and J 4 bases, leaving 9 bases between the germline ends. The CDR3 loop is CASSESGRTTEAFF. DNA for the CDR3: TGCGCCAGCAGTGAGTCAGGCAGAACCACTGAAGCTTTCTTT.

The genes are TRBV6-6 and TRBJ2-7; TRBD2 aligns across 8 bases. Trimming at V came to 1 base and at J to 4 bases, leaving 3 bases not matched to a gene. The CDR3 contains 14 residues. Germline assignment: CDR1 MNHNY and CDR2 SVGAGI (reference sequence). Here the CDR3 DNA reads TGTGCCAGCAGTTACTTGGCGGGAGGATACGAGCAGTACTTC. Translated: CASSYLAGGYEQYF.